Sequencing of this T cell receptor (beta chain) was carried out in a study of shared clonotypes between healthy human individuals. Data came from immunoSEQ multiplex PCR; TCRdb stores just in-frame clones and leaves some out. The sample lists about 550,000 clones, less than 97% seen once, with 0.11% in the top ten. Trimming removed 0 bases at V and 7 bases at J, with 16 bases between. Germline V CDR1 and CDR2: SEHNR, FQNEAQ (reference sequence). This CDR3 is built from 16 residues. In the naive CD8 group, cells lacked CD45RO and were positively selected for CCR7, so terminally differentiated effector memory CD45RA+ cells were left out.

The chain links TRBV7-9 to TRBJ1-5, with TRBD1 as a possible D gene (6 bases). The receptor's source is a woman in her 30s in good health. The material sequenced was naive CD8+ T cells sorted from blood. CDR3 coding DNA: TGTGCCAGCAGCTTAGCCGAGGCGGGACAAGGACAGCCCCAGCATTTT. Encoded protein: CASSLAEAGQGQPQHF.